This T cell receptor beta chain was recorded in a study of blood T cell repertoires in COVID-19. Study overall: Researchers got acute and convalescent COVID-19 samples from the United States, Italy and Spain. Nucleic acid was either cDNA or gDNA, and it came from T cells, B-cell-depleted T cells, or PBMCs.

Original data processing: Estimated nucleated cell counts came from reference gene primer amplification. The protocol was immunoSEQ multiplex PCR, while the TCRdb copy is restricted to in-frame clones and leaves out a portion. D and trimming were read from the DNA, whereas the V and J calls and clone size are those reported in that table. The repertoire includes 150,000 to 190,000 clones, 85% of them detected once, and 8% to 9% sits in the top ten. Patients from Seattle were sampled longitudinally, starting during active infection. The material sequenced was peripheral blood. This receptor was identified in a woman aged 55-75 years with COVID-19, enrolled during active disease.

This CDR3 reads CASSSGLRETQYF. The CDR3 region has the DNA TGTGCCAGCAGCTCGGGACTACGGGAGACCCAGTACTTC. The chain carries TRBV11-2 and TRBJ2-5; TRBD2 agrees at 7 bases. The CDR3 contains 13 residues. The V and J ends lost 4 bases and 5 bases, in that order; junction bases with no gene match: 4. Germline CDR1 and CDR2: SGHAT and FQNNGV.